This entry lists 2 T cell receptor beta chains sequenced from one sample in a study of glioma-infiltrating T cells. TCR alpha and beta CDR3 regions were amplified from RNA using iRepertoire nested multiplex PCR. One entry per CDR3 protein results from TCRdb running MiXCR on the multiplex PCR reads. The sample shows about 200,000 distinct CDR3 sequences, more than 30% of them seen only once. Sequencing used glioma tissue, nonneoplastic brain tissue, or PBMCs (not recorded which). Source of these receptors: a human donor with low-grade glioma or glioblastoma, undergoing nonglioma brain surgery, or in good health (not recorded which).

A remark on this clonotype: Just one base apart from a much larger clone, this may be a read error. This chain joins TRBV7-9 and TRBJ2-5; D gene ambiguous. CDR3 length: 14 residues. Germline CDR1 is SEHNR and CDR2 is FQNEAQ (reference sequence). DNA for the CDR3: TGTTCCAGCAGCCTAGGACCGATACAAGAGACCCAGTACTTC. Its protein is CSSSLGPIQETQYF.

This clonotype occurred many times. The chain links TRBV12-3 or TRBV12-4 to TRBJ2-1, with TRBD2 as a possible D gene (5 bases). The CDR3 contains 12 residues. Trimming cost V 3 bases and J 15 bases, with 15 bases left between them. The CDR3 loop reads CASSLELGFWFF. The CDR3 coding sequence is TGTGCCAGCAGTTTGGAACTAGGGTTTTGGTTCTTC.